Listed below are T cell receptor beta chains from one sample, sequenced in a study of T cell changes during pregnancy in multiple sclerosis. Produced via immunoSEQ multiplex PCR; TCRdb's table is partial and in-frame only. Found here are roughly 100,000 clones, about 89% of them singletons; the top ten hold about 3%. The sample was peripheral blood, taken after pregnancy. These receptors all stem from a female donor with multiple sclerosis, enrolled in a pregnancy study. Each CDR3 is given with its conserved first and last residue. D genes are given only for firm matches. Only part of the rows carry a size: once, few, many, or a class if the clone is expanded.

v_call	j_call	clone_size	d_call	cdr3_nt	cdr3_aa
TRBV14	TRBJ2-7	NA	TRBD1	TGTGCCAGCAGCCGGTCCGGGACAGGGTTCGAGCAGTACTTC	CASSRSGTGFEQYF
TRBV19	TRBJ1-5	few	TRBD1	TGTGCCAGTAGTATTTGGACAGGGGTTGATCAGCCCCAGCATTTT	CASSIWTGVDQPQHF
TRBV5-6	TRBJ1-2	NA	NA	TGTGCCAGCAGCTTGATTGGCCAGGGACATAACTATGGCTACACCTTC	CASSLIGQGHNYGYTF
TRBV4-2	TRBJ1-3	once	NA	TGTGCCAGCAGCCAAGATATGAGAGGAAACACCATATATTTT	CASSQDMRGNTIYF
TRBV11-2	TRBJ2-6	once	TRBD1	TGTGCCAGCATTCCGGGACAGACCTCTGGGGCCAACGTCCTGACTTTC	CASIPGQTSGANVLTF
TRBV5-4	TRBJ2-7	NA	NA	TGTGCCAGCAGCCGCACCGACGGGTCCTACGAGCAGTACTTC	CASSRTDGSYEQYF
TRBV9	TRBJ2-1	NA	NA	TGTGCCAGCAGCCCCTACGGGAGCGTCGATGAGCAGTTCTTC	CASSPYGSVDEQFF
TRBV6-5	TRBJ2-5	NA	NA	TGTGCCAGCAGTTACTCGCAGGGGCGACAAGAGACCCAGTACTTC	CASSYSQGRQETQYF
TRBV5-4	TRBJ2-3	NA	TRBD1	TGTGCCAGCAGCCTCTGGACAGGGGAAAGGTATTTT	CASSLWTGERYF
TRBV5-1	TRBJ2-7	NA	TRBD1	TGCGCCAGCAGCTTGGTGGGACAGGGGTACGAGCAGTACTTC	CASSLVGQGYEQYF
TRBV7-9	TRBJ2-2	NA	NA	TGTGCCAGCAGGATCCTGGGGGGGGCCTACACCGGGGAGCTGTTTTTT	CASRILGGAYTGELFF
TRBV19	TRBJ1-2	NA	NA	TGTGCCAGTAGTATCCCCGGGACTAACTATGGCTACACCTTC	CASSIPGTNYGYTF
TRBV2	TRBJ1-6	once	TRBD1	TGTGCCAGCAGTGAAGCGGGGACAGGGACTTCACCCCTCCACTTT	CASSEAGTGTSPLHF
TRBV7-9	TRBJ1-3	NA	NA	TGTGCCAGCAGCCCAAAGTTCAGGGTCTCTGGAAACACCATATATTTT	CASSPKFRVSGNTIYF
TRBV6-5	TRBJ2-1	NA	NA	TGTGCCAGCAGTTACTCCGGGGGCTACAATGAGCAGTTCTTC	CASSYSGGYNEQFF
TRBV5-1	TRBJ1-1	NA	TRBD1	TGCGCCAGCGGACCCCAAGGACAGGCGAACACTGAAGCTTTCTTT	CASGPQGQANTEAFF
TRBV18	TRBJ2-7	NA	TRBD1	TGTGCCAGCTCCGCCGGGACAGGCTACGAGCAGTACTTC	CASSAGTGYEQYF
TRBV19	TRBJ1-5	NA	NA	TGTGCCAGTACAATGGTGAGGGATCAGCCCCAGCATTTT	CASTMVRDQPQHF
TRBV13	TRBJ2-7	NA	NA	TGTGCCAGCAGCCCGTATGCGAGAGGGTCTTACGAGCAGTACTTC	CASSPYARGSYEQYF
TRBV14	TRBJ1-1	NA	NA	TGTGCCAGCAGCCAAAGGAGGCCGACCGGATACACTGAAGCTTTCTTT	CASSQRRPTGYTEAFF
TRBV10-2	TRBJ2-1	NA	TRBD2	TGCGCCAGCGTGGGTAGCGGGGGGAGTCGTCAGTTCTTC	CASVGSGGSRQFF
TRBV27	TRBJ2-1	NA	NA	TGTGCCAGCACTCCCTTGGGGGGGGCCTTATCCTACAATGAGCAGTTCTTC	CASTPLGGALSYNEQFF
TRBV5-1	TRBJ2-3	NA	NA	TGCGCCAGCAGCCACGGGGAGCAGGTCTTATCGGATACGCAGTATTTT	CASSHGEQVLSDTQYF
TRBV6-5	TRBJ1-1	NA	NA	TGTGCCAGCAGTTACTCGCCCGAGGGAGCTGAAGCTTTCTTT	CASSYSPEGAEAFF
TRBV6-1	TRBJ2-5	NA	TRBD1	TGTGCCAGCAGGACAGGGGAGACCCAGTACTTC	CASRTGETQYF
TRBV2	TRBJ1-4	NA	NA	TGTGCCAGCAGTGGGGGCGGTACTGCCAAACTGTTTTTT	CASSGGGTAKLFF